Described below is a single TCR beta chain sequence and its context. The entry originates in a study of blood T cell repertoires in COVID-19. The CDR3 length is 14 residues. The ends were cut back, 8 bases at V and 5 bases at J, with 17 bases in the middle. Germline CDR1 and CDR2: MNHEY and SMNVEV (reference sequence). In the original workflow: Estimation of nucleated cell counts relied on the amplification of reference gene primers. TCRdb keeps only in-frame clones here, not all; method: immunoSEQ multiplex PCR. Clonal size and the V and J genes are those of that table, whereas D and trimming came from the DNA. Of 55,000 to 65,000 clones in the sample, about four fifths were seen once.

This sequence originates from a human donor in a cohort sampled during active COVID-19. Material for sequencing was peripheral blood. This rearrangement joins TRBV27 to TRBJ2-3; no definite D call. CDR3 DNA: TGTGCCAGCTCCAGGAAGCCCTTGGGAGATACGCAGTATTTT. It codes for CASSRKPLGDTQYF.